Below, 20 T cell receptor beta chains from the same sample are listed, as sequenced in a study of tumor and adjacent non-tumor tissue in lung cancer (dated by TCRdb to between 2018 and 2020). Library creation used multiplex PCR. Sequencer: Illumina HiSeq 2500. TCRbeta libraries were constructed through three rounds of nested PCR with primers (Table S4) according to protocols modified from ARM-PCR. TCRdb trimmed the raw reads at Q25, called clones with MiXCR and kept productive beta chains. Entries are consolidated by CDR3 protein sequence, retaining the most common genes and DNA. The table for this sample lists approximately 120,000 distinct CDR3 sequences; about 66% of them were counted only once. The ten biggest clones cover about 13% of the sample. Bulk unsorted tissue served as the source for RNA extraction, and RNA quality was assessed using a NanoDrop ND-1000 and an Agilent 2100. The sample comprised lung tumor tissue. Receptor source: a man aged 25-40 years with non-small cell lung cancer.

This clonotype appeared a single time. The junction shows a germline mismatch at one end, possibly a read error. This chain uses TRBV11-2 with TRBJ2-2; TRBD1 matches at 7 bases. CDR1 is SGHAT and CDR2 is FQNNGV in the germline V gene. The CDR3 covers 15 residues. CDR3 amino acids: CASSFGQANTGELSF. As DNA, the CDR3 is TGTGCCAGCAGCTTTGGACAGGCGAATACCGGGGAGCTGTCTTTT.

The V gene is TRBV6-4, the J gene TRBJ1-5; the D gene is possibly TRBD1 (6 bases). Germline loops: CDR1 MRHNA, CDR2 SNTAGT. V dropped 9 bases and J dropped 3 bases, with 12 bases sitting between them. The CDR3 runs to 13 residues. The chain's CDR3 is CASDRTDNQPQHF. The CDR3, as DNA: TGTGCCAGTGATCGGACAGACAATCAGCCCCAGCATTTT.

Ten or more counts support this clonotype. This chain joins TRBV29-1 and TRBJ2-1; D is unresolved. The germline gives CDR1 SQVTM, CDR2 ANQGSEA. V shed 4 bases and J shed 3 bases, with 13 bases lying between them. The CDR3 is 14 amino acids. CDR3 residues: CSVGVSRLYNEQFF. The DNA of the CDR3 is TGCAGCGTTGGCGTCTCTAGGCTCTACAATGAGCAGTTCTTC.

A note on this clonotype: Likely a read error: the CDR3 ends without its conserved phenylalanine or tryptophan. The DNA is omitted, as the CDR3 cannot be located on it reliably, and the CDR3 follows TCRdb's listing. The chain has TRBV4-1 and TRBJ2-7. Inclusive of both ends, the CDR3 amounts to 12 amino acids. Germline CDR1 and CDR2: MGHRA and YSYEKL. This chain's CDR3 is CASSQDFGEQHL.

Remarks on this clonotype: The junction departs from germline at one end; a sequencing error may be responsible. This chain joins TRBV5-4 and TRBJ1-2; D remains unclear. The CDR3 runs to 13 residues. Germline loops: CDR1 SGHNT, CDR2 YYREEE (reference sequence). The CDR3: CTSSPTEYEGYTF. CDR3 bases: TGTACCAGCAGCCCGACTGAGTATGAGGGCTACACCTTC.

Details on this clonotype: Sequence at one end of the junction differs from germline and may be a read error. The chain joins TRBV20-1 to TRBJ2-3, with 7 bases matching TRBD1. Germline values: CDR1 DFQATT, CDR2 SNEGSKA (reference sequence). The CDR3 consists of 17 residues. CDR3 bases: TGCAGTGCTAGAGATATCGGGGCGACAGGGCCTACAGATACACAGTATTTT. Encoded protein: CSARDIGATGPTDTQYF.

This clonotype was seen repeatedly, ten times or more. An end of the junction differs from the germline gene, which may be a read error. This sequence joins TRBV11-2 and TRBJ2-7; D is unresolved. Per the germline V gene, CDR1 is SGHAT and CDR2 is FQNNGV. The CDR3 is made up of 15 amino acids. The CDR3 loop is CASSLDQLIGLSASF. For the CDR3, the DNA is TGTGCCAGCAGCTTAGATCAGCTGATAGGGCTGTCCGCCTCCTTC.

This clonotype was seen just once. This could be a read error, since a much larger clone is one nucleotide away. This chain connects TRBV12-3 or TRBV12-4 to TRBJ2-5; D not resolved. Between the trimmed V and J ends, which lost 10 bases and 5 bases, there was a span of 11 bases. The CDR3 covers 11 residues. The CDR3 region is CATSRAETQYF. The CDR3 bases are TGTGCCACCAGCCGCGCGGAGACCCAGTACTTC.

Comment on this clonotype: This CDR3 fails to terminate in the conserved phenylalanine or tryptophan, so it likely reflects a read error. The gene calls are TRBV5-1 and TRBJ1-5, with unresolved D. The V and J ends lost 2 bases and 1 base respectively, with 10 bases between them. CDR1 and CDR2 (germline): SGHRS, YFSETQ. This CDR3 has 15 residues. CDR3 sequence: CASSFDGLSNQPQHC. The CDR3 DNA reads TGCGCCAGCAGCTTTGACGGGTTGAGCAATCAGCCCCAGCATTGT.

With regard to this clonotype: The junction shows a germline mismatch at one end, possibly a read error. The chain uses TRBV12-3 or TRBV12-4 and TRBJ2-7; TRBD1 is a possible D gene (6 bases). CDR3 length equals 13 residues. The CDR3 spells CDSSRDTAGELHF. In DNA, the CDR3 is TGTGACAGCAGCCGGGACACCGCGGGCGAGCTGCACTTC.

With respect to this clonotype: The junction and the germline gene differ at one end; a read error may be behind it. The chain joins TRBV11-2 to TRBJ2-7; D is unclear. Germline values: CDR1 SGHAT, CDR2 FQNNGV. The CDR3 has 13 amino acids. CDR3 DNA: TGTGGCAGCAGCCAAGCGAGTAACTACGAGCAGTACTTC. It yields the protein CGSSQASNYEQYF.

The chain has TRBV20-1 and TRBJ1-3; D possibly corresponds to TRBD1 (5 bases). Germline V gene data show CDR1 as DFQATT and CDR2 as SNEGSKA (reference sequence). V lost 5 bases and J 8 bases, leaving 19 bases between the germline ends. The CDR3 loop spans 14 amino acids. The CDR3 region is CSAWAGLPVDTIYF. The CDR3, as DNA: TGCAGTGCTTGGGCGGGACTACCTGTAGACACCATATATTTT.

Details on this clonotype: Possible read error: a much larger clone is one base away. The CDR3 spells CSATVRTADNEKLFF. For the CDR3, the DNA is TGCAGTGCCACTGTCCGGACAGCTGATAATGAAAAACTGTTTTTT. The gene calls are TRBV20-1 and TRBJ1-4; D may be TRBD1 (6 bases). CDR3 length: 15 amino acids. CDR1 is DFQATT, CDR2 SNEGSKA, per germline (reference sequence). V was shortened by 6 bases and J by 4 bases, with 18 bases between the two germline ends.

Comment on this clonotype: Just one base apart from a much larger clone, this may be a read error. This chain links TRBV20-1 with TRBJ2-7; D may correspond to TRBD1 or TRBD2 (5 bases each). This CDR3 has 15 residues. Looked up from germline, CDR1 is DFQATT and CDR2 is SNEGSKA (reference sequence). The ends were cut back, 3 bases at V and 0 bases at J, with 15 bases in the middle. The CDR3 bases are TGCAGTGCTAGGGAGGACATGGGAAGCTCCTACGAGCAGTACTTC. This codes for CSAREDMGSSYEQYF.

The V and J genes are TRBV6-6 and TRBJ1-5; D is ambiguous. Per germline, CDR1 MNHNY and CDR2 SVGAGI (reference sequence). V dropped 8 bases and J dropped 4 bases, with 15 bases sitting between them. The CDR3 runs 14 residues. The CDR3 DNA follows: TGTGCCAGCGGCCTACTAAGGAGGAATCAGCCCCAGCATTTT. It encodes CASGLLRRNQPQHF.

V usage is TRBV4-2 and J usage is TRBJ2-5; D is unclear. V was cut by 1 base and J by 1 base, with 7 bases left in between. This CDR3 has 14 amino acids. Germline-derived CDR1 and CDR2 are LGHNA and YNFKEQ. CDR3 nucleotides: TGTGCCAGCAGCCAAGCAAGCAGCCAAGAGACCCAGTACTTC. This sequence encodes CASSQASSQETQYF.

With regard to this clonotype: With a much larger clone just one base away, this may be a read error. The J gene is TRBJ2-5, the V gene TRBV6-5, with TRBD2 identical over 11 bases. Germline CDR1 and CDR2: MNHEY and SVGAGI. There are 15 residues in the CDR3. The CDR3 bases are TGTGCCTGCAGTTACCGGGGACTAGCGGAAGAGACCCAGTACTTC. This encodes CACSYRGLAEETQYF.

In this sample, this clonotype turned up many times. The rearrangement uses TRBV6-5 and TRBJ2-7; perhaps TRBD2 as D (6 bases). The germline V and J ends were trimmed by 0 bases and 1 base, with 7 bases remaining between them. The CDR3 runs 14 residues. Germline V gene lookup returns CDR1 MNHEY and CDR2 SVGAGI. Written as DNA, the CDR3 is TGTGCCAGCAGTTACTCGCGGGGTTCCTACGAGCAGTACTTC. It is translated as CASSYSRGSYEQYF.

Concerning this clonotype: An end of the junction does not agree with germline; a read error may underlie this. This chain uses TRBV11-3 with TRBJ2-3, with D possibly TRBD1 on 6 matching bases. Looked up from germline, CDR1 is SGHNT and CDR2 is YENEEA. The CDR3 has 14 amino acids. CDR3 residues: CASRQRQDADTEYF. DNA for the CDR3: TGTGCCAGCAGGCAAAGACAGGACGCAGATACGGAGTATTTT.

A word on this clonotype: Lacking the conserved final phenylalanine or tryptophan, this CDR3 likely reflects a read error. V usage is TRBV5-6 and J usage is TRBJ2-2; tentatively, D is TRBD1 (5 bases). Trimming pared 6 bases from V and 5 bases from J, leaving 11 bases between. The CDR3 spans 13 residues. CDR1 is SGHDT and CDR2 is YYEEEE in the germline V gene. The CDR3 DNA is TGTGCCAGCACCCAGGGTGGAACCGGGGAGCTGTTTCTT. Translation gives CASTQGGTGELFL.